Here is one T cell receptor beta chain with its context. This specimen belongs to a study of blood T cell repertoires in COVID-19. Background on the study: COVID-19 samples collected from the United States, Italy and Spain covered acute and convalescent phases. In each case, the material was cDNA or gDNA derived from T cells, B-cell-depleted T cells, or PBMCs.

As handled by the study authors: Nucleated cell number was recorded as an estimate derived from reference gene primer amplification. TCRdb keeps only in-frame clones here, not all; method: immunoSEQ multiplex PCR. V, J and clone size are taken as reported in that table, and D and trimming were inferred from the DNA itself. The sample shows approximately 240,000 clones, 84% of them seen only once. The clonotype originates from a woman older than 75 with active or convalescent COVID-19. Sequenced sample: peripheral blood.

The CDR3 loop reads CASRNRVYSNQPQHF. CDR3 sequence (DNA): TGTGCCAGCAGAAACAGGGTGTATAGCAATCAGCCCCAGCATTTT. The rearrangement links TRBV6-5 to TRBJ1-5; D perhaps matches TRBD1 (6 bases). The CDR3 loop spans 15 amino acids. Trimming took 6 bases from V and 0 from J, leaving 12 bases between them. Germline CDR1 is MNHEY and CDR2 is SVGAGI.